The subject of this entry is one T cell receptor (beta chain). The antigen remains undetermined. These data are taken from a study of shared clonotypes between healthy human individuals. Study-level information: CD4 naive and CD4 memory each took three plates per donor, while CD8 naive took two and CD8 memory one. Points from the study as a whole: Sharing of clonotypes among donors was expected to vary with sequencing depth. Naive subsets usually exceeded memory subsets in estimated richness.

Germline V gene sequence: CDR1 SGDLS, CDR2 YYNGEE. There are 16 residues in the CDR3. The V and J ends lost 4 bases and 5 bases, in that order; junction bases with no gene match: 12. The repertoire was sequenced with immunoSEQ multiplex PCR; TCRdb's copy has only in-frame clones and lacks some. This table has around 1,900,000 clones, 85% to 95% appearing once. Terminally differentiated effector memory CD45RA+ cells were excluded from the naive CD8 cells, which were CD45RO-negative and positively selected for CCR7. Healthy and HIV-negative, the adult donors had no recent acute infections or vaccinations.

Sequenced sample: naive CD8+ T cells from PBMCs. The TCR originated in a young man in good health. Some clones in this sample may be carry-over from other donors' samples. This chain uses TRBV9 with TRBJ2-3; 8 positions match TRBD2. The CDR3 region has the DNA TGTGCCAGCAGCCCCTCAGGAGCGGGAGTCGTAGATACGCAGTATTTT. Its translation: CASSPSGAGVVDTQYF.